These 31 T cell receptor beta chains came from one sample sequenced in a study of cytomegalovirus exposure and HLA in healthy donors. The primer mix had 60 Vbeta and 13 Jbeta primers. Sequencing used immunoSEQ multiplex PCR; TCRdb keeps in-frame clones, though not all of them. Here the sample spans about 170,000 clones, around 82% being singletons. Input material: PBMCs. These receptors originate from a male donor in good health and CMV-seronegative.

The sample holds one count of this clone. The rearrangement uses TRBV7-3 and TRBJ1-1, with D perhaps matching TRBD1 (5 bases). The length of the CDR3 is 15 residues. V was pared by 1 base and J by 0 bases, with 9 bases between. CDR1 is SGHTA and CDR2 is FQGTGA in the germline V gene. Written as DNA, the CDR3 is TGTGCCAGCAGCTTAATGGGGGGGGTGAACACTGAAGCTTTCTTT. Its translation: CASSLMGGVNTEAFF.

V usage is TRBV27 and J usage is TRBJ2-3, with D perhaps TRBD2 (5 bases). The ends were cut back, 4 bases at V and 2 bases at J, with 13 bases in the middle. In germline, CDR1 is MNHEY, CDR2 SMNVEV (reference sequence). CDR3 size: 15 residues. The CDR3 region has the DNA TGTGCCAGCAGTTCCAGCGGAAGGACCACAGATACGCAGTATTTT. This sequence encodes CASSSSGRTTDTQYF.

CDR3 residues: CASSSARTSGGANEQFF. The CDR3 DNA reads as TGCGCCAGCAGCTCAGCACGGACTAGCGGGGGGGCGAATGAGCAGTTCTTC. The V call is TRBV5-1, the J call TRBJ2-1, with TRBD2 matching over 15 bases. CDR3 length: 17 amino acids. Looked up from germline, CDR1 is SGHRS and CDR2 is YFSETQ. V dropped 3 bases and J dropped 7; count of bases not matched to a gene: 8.

The V gene is TRBV7-9, the J gene TRBJ1-2; perhaps TRBD1 as D (6 bases). In germline, CDR1 is SEHNR, CDR2 FQNEAQ (reference sequence). The CDR3 runs 15 residues. The germline V and J ends were trimmed by 0 bases and 6 bases, with 14 bases remaining between them. CDR3 region: CASSLATGQLDGYTF. The CDR3 bases are TGTGCCAGCAGCTTAGCCACAGGACAGCTGGATGGCTACACCTTC.

Only a few counts were recorded for this clone. The chain links TRBV28 to TRBJ1-5; 8 bases are shared with TRBD1. The V gene end was trimmed by 5 bases and the J gene end by 6 bases; junction bases not matched to a gene: 9. Germline lookup yields CDR1 MDHEN and CDR2 SYDVKM. This CDR3 comprises 15 residues. The CDR3 region is CASSTGQGSFQPQHF. DNA for the CDR3: TGTGCCAGCAGTACCGGACAGGGAAGTTTTCAGCCCCAGCATTTT.

The CDR3 DNA sequence: TGTGCCAGCTCACCACGTCAGGGTAATCAGCCCCAGCATTTT. Translated: CASSPRQGNQPQHF. V gene TRBV18 combines with J gene TRBJ1-5; D is possibly TRBD1 (5 bases). With 1 base removed from V and 4 bases from J, the gap between germline ends came to 8 bases. In germline, CDR1 is KGHSH, CDR2 LQKENI. The CDR3 loop spans 14 amino acids.

The chain is built from TRBV9 and TRBJ1-5, with D maybe TRBD1 (6 bases). Germline loops: CDR1 SGDLS, CDR2 YYNGEE. Trimming stripped 4 bases from V and 4 bases from J, with 12 bases between. This CDR3 is 14 amino acids long. CDR3 sequence reads: CASSPGGQNQPQHF. In nucleotides, the CDR3 is TGTGCCAGCAGCCCAGGAGGACAGAATCAGCCCCAGCATTTT.

This clone was seen more than once but under ten times. The chain carries TRBV5-1 and TRBJ2-5; 7 nucleotides agree with TRBD1. Germline V gene data show CDR1 as SGHRS and CDR2 as YFSETQ. This CDR3 has 16 residues. V dropped 5 bases and J dropped 5; count of bases not matched to a gene: 15. The CDR3 bases are TGCGCCAGCAGGCGAGGTTCCCAGGGGGAATGGGAGACCCAGTACTTC. Its translation is CASRRGSQGEWETQYF. Full variable domain (outside the CDR3, taken from reference TRBV5-1 and TRBJ2-5): KAGVTQTPRYLIKTRGQQVTLSCSPISGHRSVSWYQQTPGQGLQFLFEYFSETQRNKGNFPGRFSGRQFSNSRSEMNVSTLELGDSALYLCASRRGSQGEWETQYFGPGTRLLVL.

V and J are TRBV18 and TRBJ2-5, with 7 bases matching TRBD1. Trimming took 6 bases from V and 4 from J; bases not matched to a gene: 11. This CDR3 is 15 amino acids long. CDR1 and CDR2 from the germline V gene are KGHSH and LQKENI. CDR3 amino acids: CASSPRIPGGETQYF. In nucleotides, the CDR3 is TGTGCCAGCTCCCCTAGGATTCCAGGGGGAGAGACCCAGTACTTC.

Regarding this clone: Other DNA sequences of this sample code for an identical CDR3. The genes are TRBV9 and TRBJ2-5; 8 bases align to TRBD2. After removal of 0 bases from V and 5 bases from J, the junction contained 0 bases not matched to a gene. Germline V lookup: CDR1 SGDLS, CDR2 YYNGEE. The CDR3 extends over 13 amino acids. The CDR3 sequence: CASSVGGRETQYF. In DNA, the CDR3 is TGTGCCAGCAGCGTAGGCGGGAGGGAGACCCAGTACTTC.

J is TRBJ2-7 and V is TRBV5-1; TRBD1 aligns across 9 bases. CDR3 length equals 17 residues. V gave up 4 bases and J gave up 6 bases; unmatched junction bases: 17. CDR1 is SGHRS and CDR2 is YFSETQ in the germline V gene. The CDR3 here is CASSLSPGQGNFGEQYF. CDR3 coding DNA: TGCGCCAGCAGCCTCTCCCCGGGACAGGGTAATTTCGGCGAGCAGTACTTC.

This chain connects TRBV28 to TRBJ1-2; TRBD1 matches 9 bases. After removal of 4 bases from V and 4 bases from J, the junction contained 10 bases not matched to a gene. CDR1 and CDR2 from the germline V gene are MDHEN and SYDVKM. The CDR3 sequence is 16 residues long. The CDR3 reads CASSSPGQGSPYGYTF. The CDR3 DNA reads as TGTGCCAGCAGTTCCCCGGGACAGGGCTCCCCCTATGGCTACACCTTC.

The genes are TRBV7-2 and TRBJ2-2; no definite D call. The germline V gene has CDR1 SGHTA and CDR2 FQGNSA. The germline V and J ends were trimmed by 1 base and 0 bases, with 6 bases remaining between them. This CDR3 region has 15 residues. CDR3 amino acids: CASSLGAPNTGELFF. CDR3 sequence (DNA): TGTGCCAGCAGCTTAGGCGCCCCGAACACCGGGGAGCTGTTTTTT.

The V and J genes are TRBV6-6 and TRBJ2-3; no clear D gene. V was clipped by 7 bases and J by 4 bases, with 9 bases between them. The CDR3 sequence is 12 residues long. Germline loops: CDR1 MNHNY, CDR2 SVGAGI (reference sequence). The CDR3 here is CASTDTSDTQYF. DNA for the CDR3: TGTGCCAGCACCGATACATCAGATACGCAGTATTTT.

This sequence joins TRBV19 and TRBJ2-7; 12 bases are shared with TRBD1. With 10 bases clipped from V and 4 bases from J, the junction kept 11 bases outside the gene matches. CDR3 length: 15 residues. Germline CDR1 and CDR2: LNHDA and SQIVND (reference sequence). CDR3 DNA: TGTGCCACCTCGGGGGGGACAGGGGGCCTTTACGAGCAGTACTTC. Translated, it gives CATSGGTGGLYEQYF.

CDR3 nucleotides: TGTGCCAGCAGCGTACATAGCGGGTCCTCAGATACGCAGTATTTT. It encodes CASSVHSGSSDTQYF. V usage is TRBV9 and J usage is TRBJ2-3, with 7 nucleotides matching TRBD2. The CDR3 totals 15 residues. The germline V gene has CDR1 SGDLS and CDR2 YYNGEE. V lost 1 base to trimming and J lost 4 bases; unmatched junction nucleotides: 6.

The chain combines TRBV29-1 with TRBJ2-5; perhaps TRBD2 as D (6 bases). This CDR3 has 14 residues. CDR1 is SQVTM, CDR2 ANQGSEA, per germline. Between the trimmed V and J ends, which lost 7 bases and 2 bases, there was a span of 17 bases. The CDR3: CSADGSSGQETQYF. The DNA for the CDR3 is TGCAGCGCCGATGGGTCGAGCGGGCAAGAGACCCAGTACTTC.

The V and J genes are TRBV29-1 and TRBJ1-1, with a tentative D call TRBD1 (6 bases). The germline V gene encodes CDR1 SQVTM and CDR2 ANQGSEA. This CDR3 comprises 13 residues. Between the trimmed V and J ends, which lost 4 bases and 3 bases, there was a span of 12 bases. DNA for the CDR3: TGCAGCGTTGTGACAGGTGGTTACACTGAAGCTTTCTTT. It is translated as CSVVTGGYTEAFF.

The V gene is TRBV19, the J gene TRBJ1-1; the match to TRBD1 covers 7 bases. J gave up 3 bases and V 7 bases, and 11 bases lay outside the gene matches. This CDR3 spans 15 amino acids. The germline CDR1 and CDR2 sequences are LNHDA and SQIVND (reference sequence). The CDR3 sequence is CASTPERGRDTEAFF. CDR3 sequence (DNA): TGTGCCAGTACCCCAGAGAGGGGGCGGGACACTGAAGCTTTCTTT.

CDR3 loop: CASSGTSGGSQETQYF. The CDR3 region has the DNA TGTGCCAGCAGCGGGACTAGCGGGGGTAGTCAAGAGACCCAGTACTTC. The genes are TRBV9 and TRBJ2-5; 13 bases agree with TRBD2. The junction had 4 bases not matched to a gene; V was cut back by 3 bases and J by 2 bases. The CDR3 contains 16 residues. Germline V gene sequence: CDR1 SGDLS, CDR2 YYNGEE.

This sequence joins TRBV10-2 and TRBJ2-2, with D possibly TRBD2 on 5 matching bases. The V end lost 6 bases, the J end lost 8 bases, and 16 bases lay between the germline ends. Germline CDR1 WSHSY, CDR2 SAAADI. The CDR3 covers 14 residues. The CDR3 DNA sequence: TGCGCCAGCAGAAAGGGAGCGGTGACGGGGGAGCTGTTTTTT. The encoded protein is CASRKGAVTGELFF.

This sequence joins TRBV30 and TRBJ1-3; D uncertain. The germline gives CDR1 GTSNPN, CDR2 SVGIG (reference sequence). With 3 bases removed from V and 1 base from J, the gap between germline ends came to 13 bases. This CDR3 is built from 15 residues. The CDR3 nucleotides read TGTGCCTGGAGCCCCGGCGGAACTTCTGGAAACACCATATATTTT. It encodes CAWSPGGTSGNTIYF.

This clone was seen a handful of times. The junction does not match germline at one end; this may be a read error. The chain recombines TRBV6-1 with TRBJ1-2; D gene uncertain. The germline gives CDR1 MNHNS, CDR2 SASEGT. The CDR3 runs 12 residues. CDR3 DNA: TGTGCCAGCAGTGAACAAGCCTATGACTACACCTTC. It translates to CASSEQAYDYTF.

This CDR3 reads CASSDEGSGDTQYF. In nucleotides, the CDR3 is TGTGCCAGCAGTGACGAGGGTAGCGGGGATACGCAGTATTTT. The V gene is TRBV6-1, the J gene TRBJ2-3; TRBD2 matches at 7 bases. The CDR3 loop spans 14 amino acids. The junction had 6 bases not matched to a gene; V was cut back by 3 bases and J by 6 bases. Germline lookup yields CDR1 MNHNS and CDR2 SASEGT.

The chain is built from TRBV19 and TRBJ1-6, with D tentatively TRBD1 (6 bases). Trimming shortened V by 2 bases and J by 6 bases, and 11 bases separated the two germline ends. The CDR3 runs 15 residues. Germline V lookup: CDR1 LNHDA, CDR2 SQIVND (reference sequence). CDR3 amino acids: CASSIRQESNSPLHF. DNA for the CDR3: TGTGCCAGTAGTATAAGACAGGAATCTAATTCACCCCTCCACTTT.

The rearrangement links TRBV5-1 to TRBJ1-2, with a possible D match to TRBD1 (5 bases). Per the germline V gene, CDR1 is SGHRS and CDR2 is YFSETQ. CDR3 size: 15 residues. Trimming stripped 4 bases from V and 0 bases from J, with 13 bases between. CDR3 DNA sequence: TGCGCCAGCAGCCTCGCTGGGGGGGCTAACTATGGCTACACCTTC. Translation: CASSLAGGANYGYTF.

The chain uses TRBV30 and TRBJ2-3; D is possibly TRBD1 (6 bases). Germline V gene lookup returns CDR1 GTSNPN and CDR2 SVGIG (reference sequence). Trimming took off 1 base at V and 6 bases at J, with 14 bases between the two ends. The CDR3 consists of 14 residues. The CDR3 sequence is CAWSEYWGRDTQYF. CDR3 bases: TGTGCCTGGAGTGAATACTGGGGGCGGGATACGCAGTATTTT.

With respect to this clone: Distinct nucleotide sequences in the sample also encode this CDR3. This chain links TRBV6-5 with TRBJ1-1; 8 bases match TRBD1. The CDR3 length is 14 residues. V dropped 5 bases and J dropped 1; count of bases not matched to a gene: 3. CDR1 and CDR2 (germline): MNHEY, SVGAGI. The CDR3 nucleotides read TGTGCCAGCAGTAGGACAGGGACGAACACTGAAGCTTTCTTT. Translated: CASSRTGTNTEAFF.

The rearrangement links TRBV5-8 to TRBJ2-1, with 9 nucleotides matching TRBD2. Unmatched junction bases numbered 12, after V lost 1 base and J lost 4 bases. The germline gives CDR1 SGHTS, CDR2 YDEGEE. The CDR3 sequence is 18 residues long. The CDR3 DNA reads TGTGCCAGCAGCTTGTCACAAATAGCGGGAGTTCCATACAATGAGCAGTTCTTC. This encodes CASSLSQIAGVPYNEQFF.

The chain is built from TRBV19 and TRBJ2-7, with 9 positions matching TRBD2. The CDR3 loop spans 19 amino acids. Germline V CDR1 and CDR2: LNHDA, SQIVND (reference sequence). Trimming took 6 bases from V and 2 from J; bases not matched to a gene: 20. The chain's CDR3 is CASSPIPRSQRGETYEQYF. CDR3 bases: TGTGCCAGTAGCCCGATCCCCAGGAGCCAGCGGGGGGAAACCTACGAGCAGTACTTC.

The chain combines TRBV28 with TRBJ1-1, with TRBD1 matching over 8 bases. The trim removed 5 bases at V and 0 bases at J, leaving 5 bases unmatched. This CDR3 spans 15 amino acids. Germline-derived CDR1 and CDR2 are MDHEN and SYDVKM. CDR3 sequence reads: CASSTGGRLNTEAFF. CDR3 coding DNA: TGTGCCAGCAGTACAGGGGGACGGTTGAACACTGAAGCTTTCTTT. Full variable domain (rest looked up from reference TRBV28 and TRBJ1-1): DVKVTQSSRYLVKRTGEKVFLECVQDMDHENMFWYRQDPGLGLRLIYFSYDVKMKEKGDIPEGYSVSREKKERFSLILESASTNQTSMYLCASSTGGRLNTEAFFGQGTRLTVV.